Each of the 25 T cell receptor beta chains below was sequenced from the same sample in a study of spatial heterogeneity in lung cancer. MiXCR, applied by TCRdb to the 5' RACE reads, yields one record per CDR3 protein. Of tens of thousands of distinct CDR3 sequences listed, approximately 5.3% are singletons. Specified time point: sample taken at primary tumor resection. Sequencing was performed on whole RNA extracted from tumor and nontumor lung tissue, or from frozen PBMC, and the material was left unsorted. The material sequenced was PBMCs, taken at surgery. These receptors all come from a male donor with early-stage non-small cell lung cancer.

This clonotype was observed many times. The chain combines TRBV13 with TRBJ2-7; a weak D match, TRBD1 (5 bases). The CDR3 spans 13 residues. Trimming left V 2 bases short and J 3 bases short, with 8 bases between. Germline CDR1 and CDR2: PRHDT and FYEKMQ (reference sequence). The CDR3 DNA follows: TGTGCCAGCAGCTTAAGGGGATTCTACGAGCAGTACTTC. Residues: CASSLRGFYEQYF.

This clonotype has a count of ten or more. The CDR3 loop reads CASSLVSGANTGELFF. As DNA, the CDR3 is TGTGCCAGCAGCTTAGTTAGCGGGGCAAACACCGGGGAGCTGTTTTTT. The chain links TRBV7-2 to TRBJ2-2; 8 nucleotides line up with TRBD2. Trimming removed 1 base from V and 2 bases from J; junction bases left unmatched: 3. Germline V gene data show CDR1 as SGHTA and CDR2 as FQGNSA. The CDR3 runs to 16 residues.

This clonotype was picked up a small number of times. The J gene is TRBJ2-3, the V gene TRBV6-5; D not certain. The length of the CDR3 is 13 residues. V shed 7 bases and J shed 5 bases, with 13 bases lying between them. Per the germline V gene, CDR1 is MNHEY and CDR2 is SVGAGI. The CDR3 bases are TGTGCCAGCAAGGGCCGGATCCAAGATACGCAGTATTTT. This encodes CASKGRIQDTQYF.

This clonotype was recorded many times. The chain has TRBV28 and TRBJ1-5; 7 bases align to TRBD1. The CDR3 loop spans 15 amino acids. CDR1 and CDR2 (germline): MDHEN, SYDVKM. Trimming took 5 bases from V and 2 from J; bases not matched to a gene: 6. In DNA form, the CDR3 reads TGTGCCAGCAGTGAGGGGGCGGATGGCAATCAGCCCCAGCATTTT. Protein product: CASSEGADGNQPQHF.

This clonotype appeared many times. The chain employs TRBV20-1 and TRBJ1-1, with 8 bases fitting TRBD1. Unmatched junction bases numbered 12, after V lost 5 bases and J lost 7 bases. The germline CDR1 and CDR2 sequences are DFQATT and SNEGSKA (reference sequence). This CDR3 has 14 amino acids. The CDR3 sequence: CSARNTRDRSEAFF. The CDR3 region has the DNA TGCAGTGCTCGAAACACCCGGGACAGGAGTGAAGCTTTCTTT.

This clonotype was recorded at least ten times. The rearrangement links TRBV30 to TRBJ1-1; the match to TRBD1 covers 8 bases. Germline lookup yields CDR1 GTSNPN and CDR2 SVGIG (reference sequence). This CDR3 spans 15 amino acids. V dropped 3 bases and J dropped 1; count of bases not matched to a gene: 7. CDR3 sequence: CAWRALDRENTEAFF. CDR3 nucleotides: TGTGCCTGGAGGGCCCTGGACAGGGAGAACACTGAAGCTTTCTTT.

Ten or more counts support this clonotype. The chain employs TRBV12-3 or TRBV12-4 and TRBJ2-3; 9 bases align to TRBD1. V lost 1 base, J lost 6 bases, and 2 bases stayed unmatched. This CDR3 has 14 residues. The CDR3 protein is CASSLGQGVDTQYF. As DNA, the CDR3 is TGTGCCAGCAGTTTAGGACAGGGGGTTGATACGCAGTATTTT.

This clonotype was counted ten times or more. The chain links TRBV11-2 to TRBJ2-3; no definite D call. Per germline, CDR1 SGHAT and CDR2 FQNNGV. The CDR3 runs 12 residues. Trimming removed 1 base from V and 5 bases from J, with 4 bases in between. CDR3 DNA sequence: TGTGCCAGCAGCTTAGTGGGAGATACGCAGTATTTT. Protein: CASSLVGDTQYF. Using reference TRBV11-2 and TRBJ2-3 for the parts outside the CDR3, the full variable domain is EAGVAQSPRYKIIEKRQSVAFWCNPISGHATLYWYQQILGQGPKLLIQFQNNGVVDDSQLPKDRFSAERLKGVDSTLKIQPAKLEDSAVYLCASSLVGDTQYFGPGTRLTVL.

The chain combines TRBV6-6 with TRBJ1-5; no firm D call. The germline CDR1 and CDR2 sequences are MNHNY and SVGAGI (reference sequence). V lost 4 bases, J lost 5 bases, and 3 bases lay in between. The CDR3 sequence is 11 residues long. Here the CDR3 reads CASSSDQPQHF. The CDR3, as DNA: TGTGCCAGCAGTTCTGATCAGCCCCAGCATTTT.

This clonotype was counted ten times or more. The chain has TRBV27 and TRBJ2-1, with 10 bases identical to TRBD2. The CDR3 has 16 amino acids. CDR1 MNHEY and CDR2 SMNVEV come from the germline V gene (reference sequence). With V trimmed by 6 bases and J by 4 bases, 9 bases remained unmatched. The CDR3 region is CASSPTSGLFYNEQFF. In DNA form, the CDR3 reads TGTGCCAGCAGCCCGACTAGCGGGCTTTTTTACAATGAGCAGTTCTTC.

This clonotype was counted many times. The chain combines TRBV20-1 with TRBJ1-5; D is possibly TRBD1 (5 bases). The length of the CDR3 is 14 residues. Looked up from germline, CDR1 is DFQATT and CDR2 is SNEGSKA (reference sequence). With 5 bases removed from V and 3 bases from J, the gap between germline ends came to 14 bases. CDR3 amino acids: CSASAPGTNQPQHF. DNA for the CDR3: TGCAGTGCTTCAGCCCCAGGGACCAATCAGCCCCAGCATTTT.

This chain connects TRBV5-4 to TRBJ2-5, with D tentatively TRBD2 (5 bases). Trimming left V 4 bases short and J 2 bases short, with 12 bases between. The CDR3 loop spans 14 amino acids. Germline assignment: CDR1 SGHNT and CDR2 YYREEE (reference sequence). The CDR3 protein is CASSPTGVQETQYF. In DNA form, the CDR3 reads TGTGCCAGCAGCCCCACCGGGGTTCAAGAGACCCAGTACTTC.

At least ten counts were recorded for this clonotype. This sequence joins TRBV3-1 and TRBJ1-3; 10 positions match TRBD1. The trim removed 4 bases at V and 4 bases at J, leaving 4 bases unmatched. The CDR3 contains 15 residues. Looked up from germline, CDR1 is LGHDT and CDR2 is YNNKEL (reference sequence). CDR3 in amino acids: CASSPWGQGGNTIYF. The CDR3 DNA is TGTGCCAGCAGCCCCTGGGGACAGGGGGGAAACACCATATATTTT.

V is TRBV4-2 and J is TRBJ2-5; either TRBD1 or TRBD2 may supply D (5 bases each). Looked up from germline, CDR1 is LGHNA and CDR2 is YNFKEQ. This CDR3 contains 16 residues. V lost 3 bases and J 1 base, leaving 15 bases between the germline ends. CDR3 sequence reads: CASSHRNQGPQETQYF. DNA for the CDR3: TGTGCCAGCAGCCACCGGAATCAGGGACCCCAAGAGACCCAGTACTTC.

This clonotype was seen ten or more times. This chain joins TRBV5-1 and TRBJ2-1, with D possibly being TRBD1 (6 bases). The ends were cut back, 1 base at V and 5 bases at J, with 10 bases in the middle. Germline V lookup: CDR1 SGHRS, CDR2 YFSETQ. This CDR3 spans 14 amino acids. CDR3 sequence: CASSLMGADNEQFF. The CDR3 region has the DNA TGCGCCAGCAGCTTGATGGGGGCTGACAATGAGCAGTTCTTC.

This clonotype was found many times. V and J are TRBV28 and TRBJ2-5; D is unclear. The CDR3 is 14 residues long. Germline CDR1 is MDHEN and CDR2 is SYDVKM. Trimming shortened V by 4 bases and J by 5 bases, and 14 bases separated the two germline ends. CDR3 loop: CASSYSALSETQYF. CDR3 nucleotides: TGTGCCAGCAGTTACTCTGCCCTTAGCGAGACCCAGTACTTC.

This clonotype appeared many times. In DNA, the CDR3 is TGTGCCAGCAGTTACCCGGGACAGGGAGGACTAGCGGGTAACACAGATACGCAGTATTTT. Protein product: CASSYPGQGGLAGNTDTQYF. The chain joins TRBV6-2 or TRBV6-3 to TRBJ2-3, with 11 bases fitting TRBD2. CDR3 size: 20 residues. V lost 2 bases to trimming and J lost 2 bases; unmatched junction nucleotides: 15. Germline CDR1 and CDR2: MNHEY and SVGEGT.

This clonotype was seen many times. This chain uses TRBV4-1 with TRBJ2-1, with unresolved D. Germline CDR1 reads MGHRA; CDR2 reads YSYEKL. V lost 1 base to trimming and J lost 5 bases, with 9 bases between them. There are 14 residues in the CDR3. Here the CDR3 reads CASSQVPANNEQFF. DNA of the CDR3: TGCGCCAGCAGCCAAGTTCCGGCGAACAATGAGCAGTTCTTC.

This clonotype was counted many times. The CDR3: CASGLVPWDSLNQPQHF. The CDR3 coding sequence is TGTGCTAGTGGTTTGGTACCATGGGACAGCCTCAATCAGCCCCAGCATTTT. The chain recombines TRBV12-5 with TRBJ1-5; 7 bases are a match to TRBD1. Per germline, CDR1 LGHNT and CDR2 FRNRAP. The CDR3 runs to 17 residues. The V and J ends lost 0 bases and 3 bases, in that order; junction bases with no gene match: 8.

This clonotype has more than one count but fewer than ten. The chain links TRBV12-3 or TRBV12-4 to TRBJ1-2; no reliable D call. The V gene lost 1 base and the J gene lost 7 bases, with 7 bases spanning the gap. The CDR3 length is 12 residues. The CDR3 is CASSLVGAGYTF. The CDR3 DNA reads as TGTGCCAGCAGTTTAGTTGGAGCTGGCTACACCTTC.

This clonotype was seen at least ten times. The rearrangement uses TRBV9 and TRBJ2-1; 13 positions agree with TRBD2. This CDR3 contains 15 residues. Germline trimming cut 1 base from V and 9 bases from J; bases unmatched to any gene: 4. Germline lookup yields CDR1 SGDLS and CDR2 YYNGEE. The chain's CDR3 is CASSVRTSGRGEQFF. DNA for the CDR3: TGTGCCAGCAGCGTAAGGACTAGCGGGAGAGGTGAGCAGTTCTTC. Looking up the rest from reference TRBV9 and TRBJ2-1 gives the full variable domain: DSGVTQTPKHLITATGQRVTLRCSPRSGDLSVYWYQQSLDQGLQFLIQYYNGEERAKGNILERFSAQQFPDLHSELNLSSLELGDSALYFCASSVRTSGRGEQFFGPGTRLTVL.

At least ten counts were recorded for this clonotype. The rearrangement uses TRBV7-6 and TRBJ2-1; tentatively, D is TRBD2 (6 bases). The CDR3 spans 15 residues. In germline, CDR1 is SGHVS, CDR2 FNYEAQ. With 1 base removed from V and 7 bases from J, the gap between germline ends came to 14 bases. The CDR3 is CASSLGLAIGNEQFF. The CDR3 bases are TGTGCCAGCAGCTTAGGTCTAGCGATCGGGAATGAGCAGTTCTTC.

In this sample, this clonotype turned up a few times. The rearrangement uses TRBV5-4 and TRBJ2-7; unclear D gene. Trimming pared 3 bases from V and 3 bases from J, leaving 13 bases between. Germline CDR1 is SGHNT and CDR2 is YYREEE (reference sequence). The CDR3 runs 14 residues. In DNA, the CDR3 is TGTGCCAGCAGCTCGGCCGGGCCCATCTACGAGCAGTACTTC. This codes for CASSSAGPIYEQYF.

This clonotype was observed many times. The rearrangement uses TRBV5-1 and TRBJ2-2; 10 bases match TRBD1. The CDR3 loop spans 15 amino acids. The trim removed 4 bases at V and 3 bases at J, leaving 3 bases unmatched. The germline gives CDR1 SGHRS, CDR2 YFSETQ. CDR3 DNA sequence: TGCGCCAGCAGCCGGGGACAGGGGTACACCGGGGAGCTGTTTTTT. Translated, it gives CASSRGQGYTGELFF.

This clonotype was seen many times. The rearrangement uses TRBV9 and TRBJ2-7, with TRBD2 matching over 8 bases. CDR1 is SGDLS and CDR2 is YYNGEE in the germline V gene. V lost 4 bases and J lost 2; bases outside the gene matches: 5. The CDR3 loop spans 14 amino acids. The CDR3 loop reads CASSQTTSAYEQYF. CDR3 coding DNA: TGTGCCAGCAGCCAAACGACTAGCGCCTACGAGCAGTACTTC.